A single sample gave rise to the 10 T cell receptor beta chains below, sequenced in a study of T cells and copy number aberrations in small-cell lung cancer. The protocol was immunoSEQ multiplex PCR, while the TCRdb copy is restricted to in-frame clones and leaves out a portion. The table lists around 2,400 clones, 82% of them singletons. Sequencing input: normal tissue next to the tumor. All receptors derive from a woman aged 45-65 years with small cell lung cancer.

This clone has more than one count but fewer than ten. The J gene is TRBJ2-3, the V gene TRBV15, with TRBD2 matching over 11 bases. Unmatched junction bases numbered 11, after V lost 0 bases and J lost 6 bases. This CDR3 has 18 amino acids. The V gene's germline CDR1 is LNHNV and CDR2 YYDKDF (reference sequence). Here the CDR3 DNA reads TGTGCCACCAGCAGAGATACACTAGCGGGGGCAACCGGGGATACGCAGTATTTT. Translating gives CATSRDTLAGATGDTQYF.

The chain uses TRBV19 and TRBJ2-7; TRBD1 is a possible D gene (5 bases). CDR3 length: 14 amino acids. Looked up from germline, CDR1 is LNHDA and CDR2 is SQIVND (reference sequence). V dropped 4 bases and J dropped 0 bases, with 10 bases sitting between them. The CDR3 nucleotides are TGTGCCAGTAGTAAACAGGAGAGCTCCTACGAGCAGTACTTC. This codes for CASSKQESSYEQYF.

V is TRBV6-5 and J is TRBJ1-2; D possibly corresponds to TRBD1 (5 bases). The germline V gene encodes CDR1 MNHEY and CDR2 SVGAGI. The CDR3 totals 14 residues. V was pared by 6 bases and J by 7 bases, with 18 bases between. CDR3 loop: CASSPGTHEGGYTF. DNA for the CDR3: TGTGCCAGCAGCCCTGGGACGCACGAGGGTGGCTACACCTTC.

The gene calls are TRBV2 and TRBJ1-5; the D is unclear. This CDR3 has 15 residues. V lost 7 bases and J lost 2, with 15 bases in between. Germline CDR1 SNHLY, CDR2 FYNNEI. The CDR3, as DNA: TGTGCCAGCATTCAGGAACCAAGTGGCAATCAGCCCCAGCATTTT. Translating gives CASIQEPSGNQPQHF.

This chain links TRBV6-6 with TRBJ1-1; a weak D match, TRBD1 (5 bases). The germline gives CDR1 MNHNY, CDR2 SVGAGI (reference sequence). CDR3 length: 13 residues. Trimming took 4 bases from V and 3 from J, leaving 9 bases between them. CDR3 amino acids: CASSSGRHTEAFF. The CDR3 region has the DNA TGTGCCAGCAGTTCGGGACGGCACACTGAAGCTTTCTTT.

The V call is TRBV5-5, the J call TRBJ2-3, with D hard to call. The CDR3 length is 12 residues. With 4 bases removed from V and 2 bases from J, the gap between germline ends came to 5 bases. Germline V gene sequence: CDR1 SGHKS, CDR2 YYEKEE (reference sequence). In DNA, the CDR3 is TGTGCCAGCAGCCCGACCACAGATACGCAGTATTTT. Translation gives CASSPTTDTQYF.

This clone was seen only once. CDR3 residues: CASRQGSYNSPLHF. CDR3 DNA: TGTGCCAGCCGACAGGGCTCCTATAATTCACCCCTCCACTTT. V usage is TRBV11-2 and J usage is TRBJ1-6, with 7 bases lining up with TRBD1. The CDR3 has 14 residues. Germline V gives CDR1 SGHAT, CDR2 FQNNGV. The V and J ends lost 8 bases and 0 bases, in that order; junction bases with no gene match: 1.

This rearrangement joins TRBV2 to TRBJ1-3, with 7 bases lining up with TRBD1. This CDR3 has 15 amino acids. Germline loops: CDR1 SNHLY, CDR2 FYNNEI. V lost 5 bases and J lost 0; bases outside the gene matches: 4. The CDR3 nucleotides are TGTGCCAGCAGTAGGGGACAGAGCTCTGGAAACACCATATATTTT. Residues: CASSRGQSSGNTIYF.

The chain joins TRBV7-2 to TRBJ1-1; TRBD1 agrees at 10 bases. CDR3 length equals 11 residues. From germline, CDR1 is SGHTA and CDR2 FQGNSA. Trimming at V came to 4 bases and at J to 13 bases, leaving 3 bases not matched to a gene. In DNA form, the CDR3 reads TGTGCCAGCAGCTCCGGGACAGGGGTTTTCTTT. Translating it yields CASSSGTGVFF. Looking up the rest from reference TRBV7-2 and TRBJ1-1 gives the full variable domain: GAGVSQSPSNKVTEKGKDVELRCDPISGHTALYWYRQSLGQGLEFLIYFQGNSAPDKSGLPSDRFSAERTGGSVSTLTIQRTQQEDSAVYLCASSSGTGVFFGQGTRLTVV.

The V call is TRBV30, the J call TRBJ2-3; D gene unclear. Trimming removed 1 base at V and 6 bases at J, with 8 bases between. There are 12 residues in the CDR3. Germline V lookup: CDR1 GTSNPN, CDR2 SVGIG (reference sequence). CDR3 region: CAWSGLEDTQYF. The CDR3 DNA reads TGTGCCTGGAGTGGCCTGGAGGATACGCAGTATTTT.